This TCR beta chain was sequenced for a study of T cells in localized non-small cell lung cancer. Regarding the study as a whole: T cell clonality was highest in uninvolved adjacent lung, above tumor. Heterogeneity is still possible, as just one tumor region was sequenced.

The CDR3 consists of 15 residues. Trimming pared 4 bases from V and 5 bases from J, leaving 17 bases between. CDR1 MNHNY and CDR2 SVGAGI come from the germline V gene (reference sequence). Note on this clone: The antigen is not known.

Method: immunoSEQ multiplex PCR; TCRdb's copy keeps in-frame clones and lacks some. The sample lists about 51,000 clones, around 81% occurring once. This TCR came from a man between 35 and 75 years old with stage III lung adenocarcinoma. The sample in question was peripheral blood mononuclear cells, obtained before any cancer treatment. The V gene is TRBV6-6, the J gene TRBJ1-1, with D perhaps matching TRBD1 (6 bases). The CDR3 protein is CASSSLGKGETEAFF. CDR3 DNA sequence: TGTGCCAGCAGTTCCCTGGGTAAGGGGGAGACTGAAGCTTTCTTT.